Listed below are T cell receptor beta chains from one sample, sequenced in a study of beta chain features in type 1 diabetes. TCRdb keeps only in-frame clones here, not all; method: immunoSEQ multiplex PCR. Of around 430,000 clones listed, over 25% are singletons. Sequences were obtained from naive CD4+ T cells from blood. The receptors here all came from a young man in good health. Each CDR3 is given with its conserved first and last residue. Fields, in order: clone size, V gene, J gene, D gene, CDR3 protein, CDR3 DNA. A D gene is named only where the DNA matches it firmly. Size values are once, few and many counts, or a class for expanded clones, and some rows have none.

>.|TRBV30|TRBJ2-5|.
CAWGELGETQYF
TGTGCCTGGGGCGAGTTAGGTGAGACCCAGTACTTC
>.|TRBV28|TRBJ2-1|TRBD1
CASSFPQGARNEQFF
TGTGCCAGCAGTTTCCCACAGGGGGCGCGAAATGAGCAGTTCTTC
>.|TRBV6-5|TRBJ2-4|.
CASNAPGSDIQYF
TGTGCCAGCAATGCACCGGGCTCTGACATTCAGTACTTC
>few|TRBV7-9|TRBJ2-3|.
CASSPTLRSTDTQYF
TGTGCCAGCAGCCCAACATTAAGAAGCACAGATACGCAGTATTTT
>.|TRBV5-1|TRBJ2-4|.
CASSPVGGQNIQYF
TGCGCCAGCAGCCCGGTCGGGGGACAAAACATTCAGTACTTC
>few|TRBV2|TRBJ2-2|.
CASRGSTGELFF
TGTGCCAGCAGAGGGAGCACCGGGGAGCTGTTTTTT
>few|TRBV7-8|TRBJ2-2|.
CATGRTYNTGELFF
TGTGCCACAGGGAGGACATACAACACCGGGGAGCTGTTTTTT
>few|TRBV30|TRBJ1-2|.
CAWSVKRARGGYTF
TGTGCCTGGAGTGTAAAACGGGCTCGGGGCGGCTACACCTTC
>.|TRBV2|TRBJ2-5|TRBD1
CASSENRQGMNF
TGTGCCAGCAGTGAGAATCGACAGGGGATGAACTTC
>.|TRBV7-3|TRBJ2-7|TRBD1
CASSLDRTSYEQYF
TGTGCCAGCAGCTTGGACAGGACCTCCTACGAGCAGTACTTC
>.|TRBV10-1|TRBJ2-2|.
CASSVQANTGELFF
TGCGCCAGCAGTGTTCAGGCTAACACCGGGGAGCTGTTTTTT
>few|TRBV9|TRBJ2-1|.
CASSVGSGTYNEQFF
TGTGCCAGCAGCGTAGGGAGCGGAACCTACAATGAGCAGTTCTTC
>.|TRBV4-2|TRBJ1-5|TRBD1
CASSQGTGDQPQHF
TGTGCCAGCAGCCAAGGGACAGGGGATCAGCCCCAGCATTTT
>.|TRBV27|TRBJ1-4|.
CASSLFRDEKLFF
TGTGCCAGCAGTTTATTCAGGGATGAAAAACTGTTTTTT
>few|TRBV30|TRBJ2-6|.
CAQGGEPGANVLTF
TGTGCCCAAGGGGGGGAACCTGGGGCCAACGTCCTGACTTTC
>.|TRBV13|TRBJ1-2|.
CASSLERGYGYTF
TGTGCCAGCAGCTTAGAACGCGGCTATGGCTACACCTTC
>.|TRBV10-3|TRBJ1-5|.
CAISEMQSNQPQHF
TGTGCCATCAGTGAGATGCAGAGCAATCAGCCCCAGCATTTT
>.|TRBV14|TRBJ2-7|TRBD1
CASSPWDSTTYEQYF
TGTGCCAGCAGTCCTTGGGACAGCACTACCTACGAGCAGTACTTC
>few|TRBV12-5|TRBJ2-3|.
CASGLPPLGTDTQYF
TGTGCTAGTGGTTTGCCCCCCCTGGGAACAGATACGCAGTATTTT
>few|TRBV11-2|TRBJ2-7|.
CASSPDWVTYEQYF
TGTGCCAGCAGCCCGGACTGGGTAACCTACGAGCAGTACTTC
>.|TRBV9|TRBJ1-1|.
CASSVDSQNTEAFF
TGTGCCAGCAGCGTAGATTCACAGAACACTGAAGCTTTCTTT
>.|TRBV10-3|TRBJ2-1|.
CAISESAGSYNEQFF
TGTGCCATCAGTGAGTCGGCGGGAAGCTACAATGAGCAGTTCTTC
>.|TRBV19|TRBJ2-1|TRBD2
CASSPRGTSFYNEQFF
TGTGCCAGTAGTCCCCGGGGGACTAGCTTCTACAATGAGCAGTTCTTC
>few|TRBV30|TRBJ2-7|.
CAWGGSRYEQYF
TGTGCCTGGGGCGGGTCACGCTACGAGCAGTACTTC
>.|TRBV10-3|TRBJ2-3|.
CAITLDQSTDTQYF
TGTGCCATCACTCTGGACCAAAGCACAGATACGCAGTATTTT
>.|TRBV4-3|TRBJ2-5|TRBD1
CASSQDRRETQYF
TGCGCCAGCAGCCAGGACAGGAGGGAGACCCAGTACTTC
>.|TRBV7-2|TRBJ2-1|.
CASSLVYNEQFF
TGTGCCAGCAGCTTAGTGTACAATGAGCAGTTCTTC
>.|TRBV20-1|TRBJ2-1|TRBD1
CSAGTVNEQFF
TGCAGTGCGGGGACAGTCAATGAGCAGTTCTTC
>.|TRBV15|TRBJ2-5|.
CATSRGGQETQYF
TGTGCCACCAGCAGAGGAGGGCAAGAGACCCAGTACTTC
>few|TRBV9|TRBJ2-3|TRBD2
CASSVPGLGTDTQYF
TGTGCCAGCAGCGTCCCGGGACTAGGCACAGATACGCAGTATTTT
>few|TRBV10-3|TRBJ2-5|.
CAISDRRVQETQYF
TGTGCCATCAGTGACCGCAGGGTCCAAGAGACCCAGTACTTC
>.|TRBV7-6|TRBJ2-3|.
CASSNLADTQYF
TGTGCCAGCAGCAACCTAGCGGATACGCAGTATTTT
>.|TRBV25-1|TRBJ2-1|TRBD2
CASSALAGSSYNEQFF
TGTGCCAGCAGTGCCTTAGCGGGTAGCTCCTACAATGAGCAGTTCTTC
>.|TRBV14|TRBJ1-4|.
CASSQVGRDEKLFF
TGTGCCAGCAGCCAAGTCGGGCGCGATGAAAAACTGTTTTTT
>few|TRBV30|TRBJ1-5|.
CAWSLQGGNQPQHF
TGTGCCTGGAGCCTACAGGGCGGCAATCAGCCCCAGCATTTT
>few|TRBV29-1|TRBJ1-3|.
CSVVSGNTIYF
TGCAGCGTGGTTTCTGGAAACACCATATATTTT
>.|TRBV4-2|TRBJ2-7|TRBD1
CASSHGQGNYYEQYF
TGTGCCAGCAGCCATGGACAGGGCAACTACTACGAGCAGTACTTC
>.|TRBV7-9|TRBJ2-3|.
CASSLAEAASTDTQYF
TGTGCCAGCAGCTTAGCGGAAGCGGCTAGCACAGATACGCAGTATTTT
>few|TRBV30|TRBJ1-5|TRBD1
CAWETGNQPQHF
TGTGCCTGGGAGACAGGGAATCAGCCCCAGCATTTT
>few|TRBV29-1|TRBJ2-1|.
CSVEKISSSYAEQFF
TGCAGCGTTGAAAAGATCTCTAGCTCCTACGCTGAGCAGTTCTTC
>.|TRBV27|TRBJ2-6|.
CASSLSALGSGANVLTF
TGTGCCAGCAGTTTATCCGCGCTTGGCTCTGGGGCCAACGTCCTGACTTTC
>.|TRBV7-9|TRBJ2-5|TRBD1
CASSTYGTGGVKTQYF
TGTGCCAGCAGCACCTACGGGACAGGGGGTGTGAAGACCCAGTACTTC
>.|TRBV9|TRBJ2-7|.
CASSVVGGSYEQYF
TGTGCCAGCAGCGTAGTCGGGGGATCCTACGAGCAGTACTTC
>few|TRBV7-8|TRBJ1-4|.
CASSLVDSTNEKLFF
TGTGCCAGCAGCTTAGTAGACAGTACTAATGAAAAACTGTTTTTT
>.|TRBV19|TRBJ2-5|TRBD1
CASNSNRGETQYF
TGTGCCAGTAACTCAAACAGGGGAGAGACCCAGTACTTC
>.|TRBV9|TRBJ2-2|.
CASSVGKKTNTGELFF
TGTGCCAGCAGCGTAGGGAAGAAAACGAACACCGGGGAGCTGTTTTTT
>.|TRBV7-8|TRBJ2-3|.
CASSLEGQSTDTQYF
TGTGCCAGCAGCTTAGAGGGCCAGAGTACAGATACGCAGTATTTT
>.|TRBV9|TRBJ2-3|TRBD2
CASSGLTGGRDTQYF
TGTGCCAGCAGTGGACTAACGGGAGGGCGAGATACGCAGTATTTT
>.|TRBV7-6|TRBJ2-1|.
CASSLGTIQFF
TGTGCCAGCAGCTTAGGCACTATTCAGTTCTTC
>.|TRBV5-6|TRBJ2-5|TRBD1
CASRYRDRETQYF
TGTGCCAGCAGATACAGGGACAGGGAGACCCAGTACTTC
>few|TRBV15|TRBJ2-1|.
CATSRVRGRYNEQFF
TGTGCCACCAGCAGAGTGAGGGGTCGATACAATGAGCAGTTCTTC
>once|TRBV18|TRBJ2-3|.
CASSGTLLTDTQYF
TGTGCCAGCTCCGGGACCCTACTCACAGATACGCAGTATTTT
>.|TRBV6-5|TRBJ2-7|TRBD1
CASSTGDRMSEQYF
TGTGCCAGCAGTACAGGGGACAGGATGTCCGAGCAGTACTTC
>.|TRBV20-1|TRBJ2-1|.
CSAHRGGNPFF
TGCAGTGCTCACAGAGGAGGGAACCCGTTCTTC
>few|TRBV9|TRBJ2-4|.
CASSVGGDIQYF
TGTGCCAGCAGCGTAGGTGGTGACATTCAGTACTTC
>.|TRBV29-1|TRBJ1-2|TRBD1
CSVEAGDRIYGYTF
TGCAGCGTTGAAGCCGGGGACAGAATCTATGGCTACACCTTC
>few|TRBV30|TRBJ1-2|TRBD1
CAWSRMGQANYGYTF
TGTGCCTGGTCCAGAATGGGACAGGCTAACTATGGCTACACCTTC
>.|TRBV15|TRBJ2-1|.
CATSRGAGNYNEQFF
TGTGCCACCAGCAGAGGGGCAGGGAATTACAATGAGCAGTTCTTC
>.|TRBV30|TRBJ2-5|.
CAWGGGETQYF
TGTGCCTGGGGGGGAGGAGAGACCCAGTACTTC